These 3 T cell receptor beta chains were all obtained from the same sample, sequenced in a study of blood T cell repertoires in COVID-19. Only in-frame clones appear in the TCRdb table, and some are missing; sequencing was by immunoSEQ multiplex PCR. The repertoire has some 180,000 clones, 70% to 80% of them found once; the top ten carry roughly 8.8%. The sample comprised peripheral blood. All receptors derive from a woman aged 45-65 years with active or convalescent COVID-19.

V is TRBV19 and J is TRBJ2-1, with 10 nucleotides matching TRBD2. This CDR3 has 14 residues. Per germline, CDR1 LNHDA and CDR2 SQIVND (reference sequence). J gave up 10 bases and V 4 bases, and 7 bases lay outside the gene matches. CDR3 loop: CASSTQLAGTEQFF. The CDR3, as DNA: TGTGCCAGTAGTACCCAACTAGCGGGGACCGAGCAGTTCTTC. Filled out from reference TRBV19 and TRBJ2-1, the complete variable domain reads DGGITQSPKYLFRKEGQNVTLSCEQNLNHDAMYWYRQDPGQGLRLIYYSQIVNDFQKGDIAEGYSVSREKKESFPLTVTSAQKNPTAFYLCASSTQLAGTEQFFGPGTRLTVL.

This clone was counted a single time. The chain combines TRBV2 with TRBJ1-5, with D maybe TRBD1 (6 bases). This CDR3 contains 14 residues. Germline lookup yields CDR1 SNHLY and CDR2 FYNNEI. V lost 1 base, J lost 7 bases, and 11 bases lay in between. In DNA form, the CDR3 reads TGTGCCAGCAGTGAAGAGGGGGTTGGACAGCCCCAGCATTTT. Translating it yields CASSEEGVGQPQHF.

The rearrangement links TRBV7-3 to TRBJ2-3; the match to TRBD2 covers 8 bases. The CDR3 is 18 amino acids. Losses at the gene ends were 2 bases for V and 0 bases for J; bases not matched to a gene: 10. Germline lookup yields CDR1 SGHTA and CDR2 FQGTGA. The CDR3 nucleotides are TGTGCCAGCAGCTTAGGGTGGGGTAGCGGGGCGAGCACAGATACGCAGTATTTT. This sequence encodes CASSLGWGSGASTDTQYF.